The clone carrying this T cell receptor (beta chain) was observed a few times. This specimen comes from a study of CD8 T cells in ankylosing spondylitis. This CDR3 has 12 amino acids. Germline V gene sequence: CDR1 ENHRY, CDR2 SYGVKD. V shed 4 bases and J shed 3 bases, with 6 bases lying between them. In TCRdb, the 5' RACE reads were re-called with MiXCR into one record per CDR3 protein. The sample includes about 280,000 distinct CDR3 sequences, around 19% of them seen just once. The receptor comes from a male donor with ankylosing spondylitis or in good health (not recorded which). V usage is TRBV10-3 and J usage is TRBJ1-2; D may be TRBD1 (6 bases). Sequencing input: blood, either unsorted or a sorted T cell fraction (not recorded which). The CDR3 coding sequence is TGTGCCATCAGTGGACAGGACTATGGCTACACCTTC. It translates to CAISGQDYGYTF.